This T cell receptor beta chain derives from a study of T cell responses to AZD1222 COVID-19 vaccine (dated by TCRdb to the early 2020s). For the study in its entirety: A total of about 230 trial participants underwent TCR sequencing, of whom about 200 received two doses of AZD1222 and approximately 25 received two doses of the MenACWY control vaccine. Enrollment into the trials was organized by age into subgroups of 18-55, 56-69 and 70-plus years, and those subgroups contained 148, 28 and 57 TCR-sequenced participants, respectively.

Details on this clone: Its binding antigen is unknown. No much larger clone exists at a distance of one base, and base qualities are not known.

The CDR3 regions of human TCRbeta chains were analyzed by immunosequencing. In the authors' own workflow: Repertoire TCRs were matched against a reference library of SARS-CoV-2-specific TCRs generated with the MIRA antigen-specificity platform. Breadth was defined as the fraction of unique TCRs that were SARS-CoV-2-associated. Depth was defined as the fraction of total T cells that were SARS-CoV-2-associated. Using the MIRA data, each spike-specific TCR was assigned both to the spike region to which the TCR was reactive and to a CD4 or CD8 class. Log10-transformed breadth and depth values were compared by one-way ANOVA with Sidak's multiple comparisons tests. Sourced from immuneACCESS, this table was stored by TCRdb with only in-frame sequences that have V and J called. A share of the clones is absent; for the studies checked, an unresolved V gene accounts for under half, and the remainder has no known explanation. V and J calls and clone size come straight from that table; D and trimming were deduced from the DNA. This sample has tens of thousands of clones in its table, and 80% of those were observed once. 11% to 15% of the sample is in the top ten clones.

The paper's findings and limits, for the study overall: Conclusions about previously exposed vaccinees are limited, since just a handful of AZD1222 recipients were seropositive for SARS-CoV-2 at baseline. In the small 56-69-year group, the increase in depth fell short of significance, most likely because of low power. Participants were mostly white British and included more females than males, and it was suggested by the authors that clonal diversity may have been underestimated. The whole spike protein was spanned by vaccine-associated CD4 TCRs, and dominant responses were seen in regions 160-218 and 743-854. A significant rise in spike-specific TCR breadth and depth was observed after two AZD1222 doses relative to day 0 and relative to MenACWY recipients. Nearly half of unique spike-specific TCRs reportedly recognized epitopes outside regions mutated in the B.1.351 and B.1.1.7 variants. No day 14 peak-response samples were available, so repertoires were characterized only after the peak T cell response.

CDR1 and CDR2 are read off the germline V gene as SGHRS and YFSETQ. Ends trimmed: V by 4 bases, J by 6 bases; bases unmatched to a gene: 9. The CDR3, from cysteine to phenylalanine, totals 14 residues. The DNA shown is the 42-base CDR3, in frame from base 1. Interpreted using the paper, the time point label stands for: about 28 days (+/-7) after the second vaccine dose. Because spike-specific TCR depth and breadth did not differ between the two schedules, AZD1222 recipients who got a second dose at roughly 4 weeks were pooled with those who got a second dose at roughly 12 weeks. Vaccinee samples came from UK trials COV001 and COV002, including a single-blind randomized controlled phase 2/3 trial of AZD1222 (ChAdOx1 nCoV-19) in healthy adults. For TCRbeta chain sequencing, PBMC samples from trial participants were taken at day 0 and at day 28 after the second dose.

The chain is assembled from TRBV5-1 and TRBJ1-1; TRBD1 matches 7 bases in the middle. Sequencing used peripheral blood, obtained 28 days after the second AZD1222 dose. This receptor was identified in an adult who received the AZD1222 COVID-19 vaccine. The CDR3 corresponds to CASSKETGHAEAFF. The DNA sequence is given as TGCGCCAGCAGCAAAGAGACAGGGCACGCTGAAGCTTTCTTT.